This T cell receptor (beta chain) is from a study of cytotoxic CD8 clonotypes in ibrutinib-treated CLL. As regards this clone: Antigen unknown.

Whole-study results and caveats: At baseline, clonality was higher than in age-matched healthy donors and correlated with CD8+ counts. Public clonotypes, found uncommonly, either contracted or stayed stable on treatment. Sample timing was unmatched between remission and later-progressing patients; lymph nodes unstudied.

The protocol was immunoSEQ multiplex PCR, while the TCRdb copy is restricted to in-frame clones and leaves out a portion. The data hold some 130,000 clones, with 80% to 90% observed a single time. This sequence originates from a human donor with chronic lymphocytic leukemia. Sequencing used PBMCs, obtained after 24 months of ibrutinib treatment.

CDR3 in amino acids: CASSLEFRSPYEQYF. The CDR3 DNA reads as TGCGCCAGCAGCTTGGAGTTTCGCTCACCCTACGAGCAGTACTTC. The rearrangement links TRBV5-1 to TRBJ2-7; no clear D. The length of the CDR3 is 15 residues. With 0 bases removed from V and 2 bases from J, the gap between germline ends came to 12 bases. The germline V gene has CDR1 SGHRS and CDR2 YFSETQ.